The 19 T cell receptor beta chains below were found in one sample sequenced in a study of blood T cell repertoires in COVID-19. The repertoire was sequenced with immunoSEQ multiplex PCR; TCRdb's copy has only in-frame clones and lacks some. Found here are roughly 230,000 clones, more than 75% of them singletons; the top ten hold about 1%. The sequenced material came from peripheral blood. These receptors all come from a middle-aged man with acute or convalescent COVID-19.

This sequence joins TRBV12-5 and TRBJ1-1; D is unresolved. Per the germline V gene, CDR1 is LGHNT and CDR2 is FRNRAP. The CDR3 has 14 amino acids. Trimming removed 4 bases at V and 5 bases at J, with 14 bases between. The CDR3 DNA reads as TGTGCTAGTGGTTCACTGTCGACGGGGACTGAAGCTTTCTTT. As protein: CASGSLSTGTEAFF. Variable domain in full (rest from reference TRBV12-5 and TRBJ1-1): DARVTQTPRHKVTEMGQEVTMRCQPILGHNTVFWYRQTMMQGLELLAYFRNRAPLDDSGMPKDRFSAEMPDATLATLKIQPSEPRDSAVYFCASGSLSTGTEAFFGQGTRLTVV.

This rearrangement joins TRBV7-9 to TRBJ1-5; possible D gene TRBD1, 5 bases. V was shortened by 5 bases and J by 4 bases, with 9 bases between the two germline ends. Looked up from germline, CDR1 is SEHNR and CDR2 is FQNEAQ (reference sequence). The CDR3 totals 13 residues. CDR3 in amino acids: CASSTPGNQPQHF. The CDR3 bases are TGTGCCAGCAGCACGCCAGGGAATCAGCCCCAGCATTTT.

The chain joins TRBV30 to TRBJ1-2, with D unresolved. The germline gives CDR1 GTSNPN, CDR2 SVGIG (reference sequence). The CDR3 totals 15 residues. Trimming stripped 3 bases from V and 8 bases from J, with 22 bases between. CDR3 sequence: CAWRRREVPTQGYTF. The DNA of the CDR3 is TGTGCCTGGAGGCGGAGAGAGGTTCCAACCCAGGGCTACACCTTC.

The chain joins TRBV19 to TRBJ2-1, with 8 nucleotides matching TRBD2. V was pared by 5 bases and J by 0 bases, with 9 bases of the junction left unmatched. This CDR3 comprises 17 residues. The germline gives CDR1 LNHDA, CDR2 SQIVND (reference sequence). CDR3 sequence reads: CASSAFGGGLSYNEQFF. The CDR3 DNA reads TGTGCCAGTAGTGCCTTCGGGGGGGGCCTCTCCTACAATGAGCAGTTCTTC.

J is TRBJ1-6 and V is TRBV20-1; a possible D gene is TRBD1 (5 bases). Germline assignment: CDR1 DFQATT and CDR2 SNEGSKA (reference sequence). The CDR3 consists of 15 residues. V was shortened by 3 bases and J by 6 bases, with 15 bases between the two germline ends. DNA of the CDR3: TGCAGTGCTAGTGGGGGGACTCCCAGTAATTCACCCCTCCACTTT. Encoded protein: CSASGGTPSNSPLHF.

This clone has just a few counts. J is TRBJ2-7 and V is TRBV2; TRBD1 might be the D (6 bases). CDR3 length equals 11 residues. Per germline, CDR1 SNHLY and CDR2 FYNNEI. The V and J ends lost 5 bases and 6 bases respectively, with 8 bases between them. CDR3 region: CASSIRGEQYF. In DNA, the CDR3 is TGTGCCAGCAGTATCAGGGGCGAGCAGTACTTC.

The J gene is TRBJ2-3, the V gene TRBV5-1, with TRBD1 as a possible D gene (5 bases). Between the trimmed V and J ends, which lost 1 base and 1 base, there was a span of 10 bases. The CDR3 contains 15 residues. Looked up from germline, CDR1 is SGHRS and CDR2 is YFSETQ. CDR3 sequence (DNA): TGCGCCAGCAGCTTGATGGTAGGGGGCACAGATACGCAGTATTTT. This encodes CASSLMVGGTDTQYF.

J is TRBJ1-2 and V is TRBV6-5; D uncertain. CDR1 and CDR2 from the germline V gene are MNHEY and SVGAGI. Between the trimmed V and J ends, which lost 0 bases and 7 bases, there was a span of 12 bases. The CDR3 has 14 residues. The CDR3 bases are TGTGCCAGCAGTTACTCGAGTCGGTCGGGTGGCTACACCTTC. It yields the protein CASSYSSRSGGYTF.

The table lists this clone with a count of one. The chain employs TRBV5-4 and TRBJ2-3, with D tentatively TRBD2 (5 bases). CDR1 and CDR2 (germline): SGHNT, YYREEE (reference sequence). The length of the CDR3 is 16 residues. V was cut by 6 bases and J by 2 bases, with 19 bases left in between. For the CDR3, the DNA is TGTGCCAGCATGGGGAGTTTGGGCCTAAACACAGATACGCAGTATTTT. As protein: CASMGSLGLNTDTQYF. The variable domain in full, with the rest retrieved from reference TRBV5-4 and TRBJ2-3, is ETGVTQSPTHLIKTRGQQVTLRCSSQSGHNTVSWYQQALGQGPQFIFQYYREEENGRGNFPPRFSGLQFPNYSSELNVNALELDDSALYLCASMGSLGLNTDTQYFGPGTRLTVL.

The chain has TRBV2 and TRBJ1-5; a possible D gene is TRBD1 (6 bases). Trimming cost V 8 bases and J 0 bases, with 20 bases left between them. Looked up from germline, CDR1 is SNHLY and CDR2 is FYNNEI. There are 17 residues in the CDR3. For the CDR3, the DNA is TGTGCCAGCTCCCACGCAGGGGCCCCTTATAGCAATCAGCCCCAGCATTTT. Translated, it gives CASSHAGAPYSNQPQHF. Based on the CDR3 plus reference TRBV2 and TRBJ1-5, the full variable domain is EPEVTQTPSHQVTQMGQEVILRCVPISNHLYFYWYRQILGQKVEFLVSFYNNEISEKSEIFDDQFSVERPDGSNFTLKIRSTKLEDSAMYFCASSHAGAPYSNQPQHFGDGTRLSIL.

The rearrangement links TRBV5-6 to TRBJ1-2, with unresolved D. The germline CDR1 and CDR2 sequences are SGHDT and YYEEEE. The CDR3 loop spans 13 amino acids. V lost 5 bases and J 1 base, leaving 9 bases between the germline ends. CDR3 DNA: TGTGCCAGCAGACCTGAGAATAACTATGGCTACACCTTC. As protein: CASRPENNYGYTF.

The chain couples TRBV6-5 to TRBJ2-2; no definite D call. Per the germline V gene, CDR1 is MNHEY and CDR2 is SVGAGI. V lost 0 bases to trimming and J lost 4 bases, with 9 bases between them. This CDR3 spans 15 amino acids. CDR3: CASSYSNTPTGELFF. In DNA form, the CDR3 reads TGTGCCAGCAGTTACTCGAACACCCCCACCGGGGAGCTGTTTTTT.

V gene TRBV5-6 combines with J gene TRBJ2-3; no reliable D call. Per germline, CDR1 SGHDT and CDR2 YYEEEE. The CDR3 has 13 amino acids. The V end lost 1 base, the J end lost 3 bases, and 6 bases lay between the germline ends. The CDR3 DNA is TGTGCCAGCAGCTTGACTGCAACAGATACGCAGTATTTT. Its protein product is CASSLTATDTQYF.

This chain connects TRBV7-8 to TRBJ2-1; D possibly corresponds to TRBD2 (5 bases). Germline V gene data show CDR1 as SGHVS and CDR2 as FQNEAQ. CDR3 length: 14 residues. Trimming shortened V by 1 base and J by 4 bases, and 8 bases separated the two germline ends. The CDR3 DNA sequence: TGTGCCAGCAGCTTAGATCCGGGGTACAATGAGCAGTTCTTC. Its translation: CASSLDPGYNEQFF.

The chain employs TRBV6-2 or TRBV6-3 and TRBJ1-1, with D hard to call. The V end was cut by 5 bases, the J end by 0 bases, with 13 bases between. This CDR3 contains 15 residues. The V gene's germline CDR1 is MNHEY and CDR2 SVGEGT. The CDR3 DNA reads TGTGCCAGCAGTCGGGGTTGGGAGATGAACACTGAAGCTTTCTTT. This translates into CASSRGWEMNTEAFF.

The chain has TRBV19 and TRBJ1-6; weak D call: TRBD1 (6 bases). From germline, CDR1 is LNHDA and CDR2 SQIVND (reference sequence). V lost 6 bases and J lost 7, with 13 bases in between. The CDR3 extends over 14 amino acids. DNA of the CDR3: TGTGCCAGTAGCTCCGGGACAAGCAATTCACCCCTCCACTTT. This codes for CASSSGTSNSPLHF.

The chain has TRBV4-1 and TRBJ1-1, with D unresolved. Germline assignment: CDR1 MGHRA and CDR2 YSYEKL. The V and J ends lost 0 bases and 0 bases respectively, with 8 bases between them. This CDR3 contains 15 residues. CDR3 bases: TGCGCCAGCAGCCAAGATCAGGCCATGAACACTGAAGCTTTCTTT. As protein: CASSQDQAMNTEAFF.

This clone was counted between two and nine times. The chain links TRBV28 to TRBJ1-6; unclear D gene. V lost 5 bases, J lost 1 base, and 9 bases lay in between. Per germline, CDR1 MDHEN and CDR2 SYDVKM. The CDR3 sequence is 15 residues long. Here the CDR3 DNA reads TGTGCCAGCAGTCTGGAGGGTTCCTATAATTCACCCCTCCACTTT. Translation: CASSLEGSYNSPLHF.

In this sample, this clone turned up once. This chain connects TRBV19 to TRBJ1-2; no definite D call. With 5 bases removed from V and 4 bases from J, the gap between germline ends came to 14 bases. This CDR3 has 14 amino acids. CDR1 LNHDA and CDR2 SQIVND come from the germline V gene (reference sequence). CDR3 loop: CASSPRASLYGYTF. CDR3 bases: TGTGCCAGTAGTCCCCGGGCTAGCCTCTATGGCTACACCTTC. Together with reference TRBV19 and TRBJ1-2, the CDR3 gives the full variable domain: DGGITQSPKYLFRKEGQNVTLSCEQNLNHDAMYWYRQDPGQGLRLIYYSQIVNDFQKGDIAEGYSVSREKKESFPLTVTSAQKNPTAFYLCASSPRASLYGYTFGSGTRLTVV.